These 31 T cell receptor beta chains share one sample of origin, sequenced in a study of T cell repertoires in breast cancer. Blocking oligonucleotides added to a second nested PCR suppressed unpaired genes. One entry per CDR3 protein, called by TCRdb with MiXCR from the emulsion pairing reads. The sample lists roughly 40,000 distinct CDR3 sequences, 45% to 50% occurring once. An expanded emulsion RT-PCR with primers for all TCR V genes paired CD8+ T cell chains. Sequenced input: CD8+ T cells. The source is a pool of human donors with breast cancer or a healthy control (not recorded which).

In nucleotides, the CDR3 is TGTGCCAGCACCCTAAGCCGCGGGGCCTACAATGAGCAGTTCTTC. Amino acids: CASTLSRGAYNEQFF. The J gene is TRBJ2-1, the V gene TRBV27, with a tentative D call TRBD2 (6 bases). Trimming took off 7 bases at V and 2 bases at J, with 15 bases between the two ends. This CDR3 contains 15 residues. Germline V gene lookup returns CDR1 MNHEY and CDR2 SMNVEV (reference sequence).

This chain uses TRBV2 with TRBJ2-6; the D call may be TRBD1 or TRBD2 (5 bases each). The CDR3 runs 18 residues. V lost 6 bases, J lost 0 bases, and 18 bases lay in between. The germline V gene encodes CDR1 SNHLY and CDR2 FYNNEI. The CDR3 loop is CASRGRDGIYSGANVLTF. The CDR3 coding sequence is TGTGCCAGCAGGGGCCGGGACGGGATCTACTCTGGGGCCAACGTCCTGACTTTC. The variable domain in full, completed from reference TRBV2 and TRBJ2-6, reads EPEVTQTPSHQVTQMGQEVILRCVPISNHLYFYWYRQILGQKVEFLVSFYNNEISEKSEIFDDQFSVERPDGSNFTLKIRSTKLEDSAMYFCASRGRDGIYSGANVLTFGAGSRLTVL.

V is TRBV14 and J is TRBJ1-2; a possible D gene is TRBD1 (5 bases). The CDR3 contains 15 residues. Germline-derived CDR1 and CDR2 are SGHDN and FVKESK. Trimming cost V 5 bases and J 2 bases, with 15 bases left between them. The CDR3 DNA reads TGTGCCAGCAGCTTAACCGGGACTGAAAACTATGGCTACACCTTC. The encoded protein is CASSLTGTENYGYTF.

This clonotype was detected only a few times. This sequence joins TRBV3-1 and TRBJ2-7; 12 bases map to TRBD1. The CDR3 loop spans 14 amino acids. Looked up from germline, CDR1 is LGHDT and CDR2 is YNNKEL (reference sequence). With V trimmed by 4 bases and J by 6 bases, 4 bases remained unmatched. As DNA, the CDR3 is TGTGCCAGCAGCCCCCGGGACAGGGGGCGCGAGCAGTACTTC. This codes for CASSPRDRGREQYF.

The chain has TRBV5-5 and TRBJ1-1; D gene uncertain. With 3 bases removed from V and 9 bases from J, the gap between germline ends came to 9 bases. The CDR3 runs 11 residues. From germline, CDR1 is SGHKS and CDR2 YYEKEE (reference sequence). The CDR3 DNA reads as TGTGCCAGCAGCTCCTACAGTAAAGCTTTCTTT. Translated, it gives CASSSYSKAFF.

This chain uses TRBV5-1 with TRBJ2-3, with a tentative D call TRBD2 (6 bases). The CDR3 runs 14 residues. Trimming removed 4 bases at V and 5 bases at J, with 14 bases between. Germline V CDR1 and CDR2: SGHRS, YFSETQ. The CDR3 nucleotides are TGCGCCAGCAGCACCCAGGGAGGTGGAGATACGCAGTATTTT. Its protein product is CASSTQGGGDTQYF.

This rearrangement joins TRBV27 to TRBJ2-2, with D possibly TRBD1 on 6 matching bases. Trimming took 3 bases from V and 5 from J, leaving 10 bases between them. This CDR3 is built from 14 residues. From germline, CDR1 is MNHEY and CDR2 SMNVEV (reference sequence). CDR3 region: CASSLWGHTGELFF. DNA of the CDR3: TGTGCCAGCAGTTTGTGGGGGCATACCGGGGAGCTGTTTTTT.

This clonotype was picked up one time. Sequence at one end of the junction differs from germline and may be a read error. CDR3: CASSEGMDGDEECF. CDR3 DNA: TGTGCCAGCAGTGAAGGAATGGACGGCGACGAGGAGTGCTTC. This rearrangement joins TRBV6-1 to TRBJ2-7; no reliable D call. The CDR3 loop spans 14 amino acids. CDR1 and CDR2 (germline): MNHNS, SASEGT.

As for this clonotype: Likely a read error: the CDR3 ends without its conserved phenylalanine or tryptophan. V is TRBV24-1 and J is TRBJ2-7; D not certain. The V gene's germline CDR1 is KGHDR and CDR2 SFDVKD. The V and J ends lost 10 bases and 4 bases respectively, with 10 bases between them. The CDR3 is 11 amino acids. The CDR3 DNA is TGTGCCACGACATTCTGGTACGAGCAGTACTCC. It codes for CATTFWYEQYS.

In the case of this clonotype: Compared with germline, one end of the junction differs, possibly owing to a read error. J is TRBJ1-1 and V is TRBV6-6; D gene uncertain. Germline-derived CDR1 and CDR2 are MNHNY and SVGAGI (reference sequence). The CDR3 is 12 amino acids. CDR3 residues: CASYGGVAEAFF. The CDR3 nucleotides read TGCGCCAGCTATGGAGGAGTGGCTGAAGCTTTCTTT.

A few counts support this clonotype. The chain is built from TRBV20-1 and TRBJ1-1; the D is unclear. This CDR3 has 14 residues. Per the germline V gene, CDR1 is DFQATT and CDR2 is SNEGSKA (reference sequence). V was pared by 0 bases and J by 3 bases, with 11 bases between. The CDR3 region has the DNA TGCAGTGCTAGAGAGCCCTATGGGGACACTGAAGCTTTCTTT. This sequence encodes CSAREPYGDTEAFF.

In the case of this clonotype: A read error may produce the germline difference seen at one junction end. The rearrangement uses TRBV20-1 and TRBJ1-5, with unresolved D. Germline lookup yields CDR1 DFQATT and CDR2 SNEGSKA (reference sequence). This CDR3 spans 14 amino acids. As DNA, the CDR3 is TGCAGTGCAGTTGCGGGTTATAGCAATCAGCCCCAGCGTTTT. Translated: CSAVAGYSNQPQRF.

This clonotype was counted a few times. The gene calls are TRBV6-2 or TRBV6-3 and TRBJ2-1; D gene uncertain. The ends were cut back, 0 bases at V and 6 bases at J, with 9 bases in the middle. CDR1 is MNHEY, CDR2 SVGEGT, per germline. The length of the CDR3 is 14 residues. DNA for the CDR3: TGTGCCAGCAGTTACTCCCCAGAGGCCAATGAGCAGTTCTTC. Its translation is CASSYSPEANEQFF.

The V gene is TRBV7-9, the J gene TRBJ1-5, with D uncertain. Germline CDR1 is SEHNR and CDR2 is FQNEAQ (reference sequence). Trimming left V 5 bases short and J 5 bases short, with 13 bases between. This CDR3 is built from 14 residues. CDR3 amino acids: CASSRSGFDQPQHF. The CDR3 coding sequence is TGTGCCAGCAGCCGATCGGGGTTCGATCAGCCCCAGCATTTT.

The V and J genes are TRBV4-1 and TRBJ1-1; TRBD1 might be the D (5 bases). Germline loops: CDR1 MGHRA, CDR2 YSYEKL. The CDR3 consists of 16 residues. With 0 bases removed from V and 2 bases from J, the gap between germline ends came to 13 bases. CDR3 bases: TGCGCCAGCAGCCAAGACGGGACGACGGTCAACACTGAAGCTTTCTTT. Translated, it gives CASSQDGTTVNTEAFF.

The J gene is TRBJ2-5, the V gene TRBV6-2 or TRBV6-3; possibly TRBD1 for D (5 bases). Trimming shortened V by 10 bases and J by 2 bases, and 14 bases separated the two germline ends. This CDR3 is 13 amino acids long. CDR1 is MNHEY, CDR2 SVGEGT, per germline. Here the CDR3 DNA reads TGTGCCACGTGGACAAACCGACAAGAGACCCAGTACTTC. It translates to CATWTNRQETQYF.

With respect to this clonotype: Germline and junction disagree at one end, which may indicate a read error. This rearrangement joins TRBV20-1 to TRBJ1-2; D call uncertain. The CDR3 length is 14 residues. Germline V gene data show CDR1 as DFQATT and CDR2 as SNEGSKA (reference sequence). CDR3 loop: CSARDPPFNYDYTF. The CDR3 coding sequence is TGCAGTGCTAGAGATCCGCCCTTTAACTATGACTACACCTTC.

This chain links TRBV19 with TRBJ1-1; D remains ambiguous. Germline assignment: CDR1 LNHDA and CDR2 SQIVND (reference sequence). The CDR3 has 13 residues. Trimming cost V 5 bases and J 11 bases, with 18 bases left between them. CDR3 nucleotides: TGTGCCAGTAGTGTCCCCACGGGTATTTTGGCTTTCTTT. This encodes CASSVPTGILAFF.

This clonotype has a handful of counts. The rearrangement links TRBV28 to TRBJ2-7; the D is unclear. V lost 6 bases and J lost 2, with 11 bases in between. CDR3 length equals 13 residues. CDR1 and CDR2 from the germline V gene are MDHEN and SYDVKM. The CDR3 nucleotides are TGTGCCAGCAGCAGGCCATCGCCCTACGAGCAGTACTTC. It codes for CASSRPSPYEQYF.

The chain employs TRBV9 and TRBJ2-7; D remains ambiguous. The CDR3 consists of 16 residues. V lost 0 bases and J 4 bases, leaving 17 bases between the germline ends. The germline gives CDR1 SGDLS, CDR2 YYNGEE. DNA of the CDR3: TGTGCCAGCAGCGTAGACGCGTGGGCAAGCTCATACGAGCAGTACTTC. Translated, it gives CASSVDAWASSYEQYF.

DNA of the CDR3: TGTGCCACCAGCAGAGATAGCCAGGGGGCTCCGAATGAGCAGTTCTTC. Protein: CATSRDSQGAPNEQFF. The chain recombines TRBV15 with TRBJ2-1; TRBD1 aligns across 8 bases. Trimming removed 0 bases from V and 7 bases from J; junction bases left unmatched: 8. Germline V gene lookup returns CDR1 LNHNV and CDR2 YYDKDF (reference sequence). This CDR3 spans 16 amino acids. Full variable domain (remainder filled in from reference TRBV15 and TRBJ2-1): DAMVIQNPRYQVTQFGKPVTLSCSQTLNHNVMYWYQQKSSQAPKLLFHYYDKDFNNEADTPDNFQSRRPNTSFCFLDIRSPGLGDTAMYLCATSRDSQGAPNEQFFGPGTRLTVL.

The rearrangement uses TRBV7-9 and TRBJ1-5; 9 positions match TRBD1. V dropped 6 bases and J dropped 0; count of bases not matched to a gene: 12. CDR3 size: 18 residues. Germline CDR1 SEHNR, CDR2 FQNEAQ (reference sequence). The CDR3 sequence: CASSRGQGSPHSNQPQHF. The DNA for the CDR3 is TGTGCCAGCAGTCGGGGACAGGGCTCTCCACATAGCAATCAGCCCCAGCATTTT.

In the case of this clonotype: Because it lacks the conserved phenylalanine or tryptophan at the end, this CDR3 is likely a read error. The rearrangement joins TRBV7-8 to TRBJ2-1; D possibly corresponds to TRBD1 (5 bases). The CDR3 covers 13 residues. Trimming stripped 1 base from V and 6 bases from J, with 7 bases between. CDR1 is SGHVS and CDR2 is FQNEAQ in the germline V gene. The CDR3 spells CASSLGTGNEQFL. For the CDR3, the DNA is TGTGCCAGCAGCTTAGGAACAGGCAATGAGCAGTTCCTC.

This chain uses TRBV3-1 with TRBJ1-1; TRBD1 matches at 10 bases. The CDR3 is made up of 16 amino acids. Germline V CDR1 and CDR2: LGHDT, YNNKEL (reference sequence). After removal of 4 bases from V and 10 bases from J, the junction contained 15 bases not matched to a gene. CDR3 coding DNA: TGTGCCAGCAGCCCAGACTTATGGACAGGGGGAGGAGGAGCTTTCTTT. Protein: CASSPDLWTGGGGAFF. Complete variable domain (other parts from reference TRBV3-1 and TRBJ1-1): DTAVSQTPKYLVTQMGNDKSIKCEQNLGHDTMYWYKQDSKKFLKIMFSYNNKELIINETVPNRFSPKSPDKAHLNLHINSLELGDSAVYFCASSPDLWTGGGGAFFGQGTRLTVV.

This clonotype was seen repeatedly, ten times or more. The genes are TRBV20-1 and TRBJ1-5; the D is unclear. Germline values: CDR1 DFQATT, CDR2 SNEGSKA (reference sequence). The ends were cut back, 4 bases at V and 3 bases at J, with 10 bases in the middle. This CDR3 is 13 amino acids long. CDR3 nucleotides: TGCAGTGCTACCGATGGGCCCAATCAGCCCCAGCATTTT. It is translated as CSATDGPNQPQHF.

This clonotype was detected only a few times. This chain connects TRBV6-5 to TRBJ1-2, with a tentative D call TRBD1 (5 bases). This CDR3 has 13 amino acids. The germline CDR1 and CDR2 sequences are MNHEY and SVGAGI. Trimming pared 2 bases from V and 5 bases from J, leaving 9 bases between. Written as DNA, the CDR3 is TGTGCCAGCAGTTACGAGGGGAGATATGGCTACACCTTC. Its translation is CASSYEGRYGYTF.

The rearrangement links TRBV2 to TRBJ2-6; D might be TRBD1 (6 bases). Germline lookup yields CDR1 SNHLY and CDR2 FYNNEI. The CDR3 contains 15 residues. V lost 4 bases and J 0 bases, leaving 7 bases between the germline ends. The CDR3 spells CASSADSSGANVLTF. DNA of the CDR3: TGTGCCAGCAGTGCGGACAGCTCTGGGGCCAACGTCCTGACTTTC.

In regard to this clonotype: With a much larger clone just one base away, this may be a read error. The chain couples TRBV6-2 or TRBV6-3 to TRBJ1-1; unclear D gene. Germline values: CDR1 MNHEY, CDR2 SVGEGT. The CDR3 is 10 amino acids. CDR3 sequence reads: CASSYSEASF. The CDR3 region has the DNA TGTGCCAGCAGTTACAGTGAAGCTTCCTTT.

This clonotype was seen ten or more times. This sequence joins TRBV20-1 and TRBJ1-6; unclear D gene. The V gene lost 3 bases and the J gene lost 6 bases, with 9 bases spanning the gap. The CDR3 sequence is 13 residues long. Germline CDR1 reads DFQATT; CDR2 reads SNEGSKA (reference sequence). The CDR3 region is CSASRVLNSPLHF. In DNA, the CDR3 is TGCAGTGCTAGTCGTGTACTTAATTCACCCCTCCACTTT.

The rearrangement links TRBV5-1 to TRBJ1-1; 9 bases agree with TRBD1. This CDR3 has 14 residues. V lost 7 bases to trimming and J lost 11 bases; unmatched junction nucleotides: 15. The germline CDR1 and CDR2 sequences are SGHRS and YFSETQ. The CDR3 nucleotides are TGCGCCAGCGGCTCCGGGACAGGGATGGATGTGGCTTTCTTT. Translation gives CASGSGTGMDVAFF.

This chain uses TRBV27 with TRBJ1-5; D possibly corresponds to TRBD1 (6 bases). Trimming cost V 6 bases and J 9 bases, with 21 bases left between them. This CDR3 has 15 residues. The V gene's germline CDR1 is MNHEY and CDR2 SMNVEV (reference sequence). CDR3 in amino acids: CASSSFGGRGRPQHF. CDR3 DNA: TGTGCCAGCAGCTCATTCGGGGGCCGGGGGAGGCCCCAGCATTTT.